This T cell receptor beta chain originates from a study of beta chain features in type 1 diabetes. Study-level points and caveats: Shortening of TCRB CDR3s, moderate but significant, appeared in all four CD4+ subsets of Type 1 diabetes patients. Patients with type 1 diabetes carried fewer insertions and had more deletions at their VDJ junctions.

CDR1 is MNHEY and CDR2 is SVGAGI in the germline V gene. This CDR3 spans 15 amino acids. V shed 6 bases, J shed 7 bases, and the junction held 8 bases outside the gene matches. All of the sorted populations showed purity greater than 95%. This clone came up a few times. Its antigen is unknown. The same CDR3 arises from other DNA sequences in this sample as well. Every bit of the isolated RNA underwent reverse transcription, so sequencing read expressed TCRB transcripts. The repertoire was sequenced with immunoSEQ multiplex PCR; TCRdb's copy has only in-frame clones and lacks some. The sample has roughly 310,000 clones, approximately 10% seen once.

The rearrangement uses TRBV6-5 and TRBJ2-7; 14 bases are a match to TRBD2. The sequenced sample was naive CD4+ T cells from blood. The sequence came from a woman aged 25 to 39 in good health. CDR3 bases: TGTGCCAGCAGCCGGGGACTAGCGGGAGTGGGGGAGCAGTACTTC. Translated: CASSRGLAGVGEQYF.